These T cell receptor beta chains were read from a single sample in a study of T cell responses to AZD1222 COVID-19 vaccine. Generated by immunoSEQ multiplex PCR, the TCRdb table keeps only in-frame clones and is missing some. This repertoire shows 160,000 or so clones, 90% found once; its top ten account for approximately 1.8%. The sequencing used peripheral blood, collected on day 0 of AZD1222 vaccination. Source of these receptors: an adult in good health. The CDR3 runs from the conserved cysteine through the conserved F or W. A D gene is named only where the DNA matches it firmly. Some rows have no size entry. The others give once, few or many, or a class for an expanded clone.

j_call cdr3_length v_call d_call clone_size cdr3_aa cdr3_nt
TRBJ2-3 17 TRBV5-4 TRBD2 NA CASSLGLAGGNTDTQYF TGTGCCAGCAGCTTGGGACTAGCGGGAGGGAACACAGATACGCAGTATTTT
TRBJ2-7 19 TRBV9 TRBD2 NA CASSANSGTSGKSSYEQYF TGTGCCAGCAGCGCCAACTCCGGGACTAGCGGCAAAAGCTCCTACGAGCAGTACTTC
TRBJ1-5 16 TRBV6-2/TRBV6-3 TRBD1 NA CASSYRQGENFLPQHF TGTGCCAGCAGTTACAGACAGGGCGAAAACTTCTTGCCCCAGCATTTT
TRBJ1-6 13 TRBV28 NA NA CASAGQAPRTLHF TGTGCCAGCGCGGGGCAGGCCCCTAGAACCCTCCACTTT
TRBJ2-1 16 TRBV10-3 NA NA CATAQGRARSYNEQFF TGTGCCACGGCCCAGGGGAGGGCCCGGTCCTACAATGAGCAGTTCTTC
TRBJ2-2 14 TRBV10-3 TRBD1 NA CAISFGQGDGELFF TGTGCCATCAGCTTCGGACAGGGTGACGGGGAGCTGTTTTTT
TRBJ2-2 16 TRBV11-2 TRBD2 NA CASSLGGSGRTGELFF TGTGCCAGCAGCTTAGGAGGTAGCGGGAGGACCGGGGAGCTGTTTTTT
TRBJ2-1 15 TRBV25-1 TRBD1 NA CASSEPGQRVNEQFF TGTGCCAGCAGTGAACCGGGACAGAGGGTAAATGAGCAGTTCTTC
TRBJ1-5 12 TRBV30 NA NA CAWSVPGEPQHF TGTGCCTGGAGTGTACCCGGGGAGCCCCAGCATTTT
TRBJ2-1 11 TRBV6-2/TRBV6-3 NA NA CASSTIDEQFF TGTGCCAGCAGCACGATAGATGAGCAGTTCTTC
TRBJ1-1 15 TRBV4-3 NA NA CASSQGGGAVTEAFF TGCGCCAGCAGCCAAGGGGGGGGCGCAGTCACTGAAGCTTTCTTT
TRBJ1-1 16 TRBV5-4 NA NA CASSSTGTLVGTEAFF TGTGCCAGCAGCAGTACCGGGACACTTGTCGGCACTGAAGCTTTCTTT
TRBJ2-3 17 TRBV25-1 TRBD2 few CASSERVGREGTDTQYF TGTGCCAGCAGTGAAAGAGTGGGGCGGGAGGGCACAGATACGCAGTATTTT
TRBJ2-3 20 TRBV5-3 TRBD2 NA CARSLGVTAGGFLFTDTQYF TGTGCCAGAAGCTTGGGGGTTACAGCGGGAGGTTTTCTATTCACAGATACGCAGTATTTT
TRBJ2-3 13 TRBV28 NA NA CASSLYGTDTQYF TGTGCCAGCAGTTTATACGGCACAGATACGCAGTATTTT
TRBJ2-1 15 TRBV25-1 NA once CASSPTVGGLNEQFF TGTGCCAGCAGCCCTACTGTCGGGGGACTCAATGAGCAGTTCTTC
TRBJ2-1 14 TRBV10-3 TRBD2 NA CATSGLAGEGEQFF TGTGCCACCTCCGGGCTAGCGGGAGAGGGTGAGCAGTTCTTC
TRBJ2-2 14 TRBV29-1 NA NA CSVWGTLGVGELFF TGCAGCGTTTGGGGCACCCTAGGGGTCGGGGAGCTGTTTTTT
TRBJ1-6 16 TRBV3-1/TRBV3-2 TRBD1 once CASSQEDRGGNSPLHF TGTGCCAGCAGCCAAGAGGACAGGGGGGGAAATTCACCCCTCCACTTT
TRBJ2-7 12 TRBV9 NA once CASSAGPYEQYF TGTGCCAGCAGCGCGGGACCTTACGAGCAGTACTTC
TRBJ1-2 16 TRBV10-3 TRBD1 once CAISEIPQGQDYGYTF TGTGCCATCAGTGAGATACCGCAGGGACAGGACTATGGCTACACCTTC
TRBJ2-7 15 TRBV4-1 NA NA CASSQTGTINYEQYF TGCGCCAGCAGCCAAACCGGGACAATTAATTACGAGCAGTACTTC
TRBJ2-7 17 TRBV28 TRBD1 NA CASSLSGTGKVMYEQYF TGTGCCAGCAGTTTATCCGGGACAGGGAAGGTTATGTACGAGCAGTACTTC
TRBJ1-1 15 TRBV28 NA NA CASSQPVRGGTEAFF TGTGCCAGCAGTCAACCGGTCAGGGGTGGGACTGAAGCTTTCTTT
TRBJ1-4 16 TRBV4-2 TRBD1 NA CASSQVQQGSWKKLFF TGTGCCAGCAGCCAAGTTCAACAGGGGAGTTGGAAAAAACTGTTTTTT
TRBJ1-5 14 TRBV28 NA NA CASSLVGGNQPQHF TGTGCCAGCAGTTTAGTGGGGGGCAATCAGCCCCAGCATTTT
TRBJ2-5 14 TRBV6-2/TRBV6-3 TRBD2 few CASSIAGGKETQYF TGTGCCAGCAGTATAGCGGGAGGGAAAGAGACCCAGTACTTC
TRBJ2-1 15 TRBV7-3 TRBD2 NA CASSPGTSGKHEQFF TGTGCCAGCAGCCCCGGGACTAGCGGGAAACATGAGCAGTTCTTC
TRBJ1-2 15 TRBV5-1 NA NA CASSLDGSGVYGYTF TGCGCCAGCAGCTTGGATGGTTCGGGGGTCTATGGCTACACCTTC
TRBJ1-1 15 TRBV27 TRBD1 NA CASSTTGGRGTEAFF TGTGCCAGCAGTACGACAGGGGGCAGGGGCACTGAAGCTTTCTTT
TRBJ2-3 18 TRBV11-3 NA NA CASSLDNGQPISTDTQYF TGTGCCAGCAGCTTAGACAATGGACAGCCCATCAGCACAGATACGCAGTATTTT
TRBJ2-4 15 TRBV7-7 TRBD2 once CARTLKGVGGIVQYF TGTGCCAGGACCCTAAAGGGAGTCGGGGGGATTGTTCAGTACTTC
TRBJ1-6 15 TRBV7-2 NA NA CASSLEVVSMSPLHF TGTGCCAGCAGCTTAGAAGTGGTTTCTATGTCACCCCTCCACTTT
TRBJ2-1 16 TRBV27 TRBD2 NA CASSATSGNDYNEQFF TGTGCCAGCAGTGCGACTAGCGGAAACGACTACAATGAGCAGTTCTTC
TRBJ1-3 13 TRBV12-2 NA NA CASRRFSGNTIYF TGTGCAAGTCGTCGGTTCTCTGGAAACACCATATATTTT